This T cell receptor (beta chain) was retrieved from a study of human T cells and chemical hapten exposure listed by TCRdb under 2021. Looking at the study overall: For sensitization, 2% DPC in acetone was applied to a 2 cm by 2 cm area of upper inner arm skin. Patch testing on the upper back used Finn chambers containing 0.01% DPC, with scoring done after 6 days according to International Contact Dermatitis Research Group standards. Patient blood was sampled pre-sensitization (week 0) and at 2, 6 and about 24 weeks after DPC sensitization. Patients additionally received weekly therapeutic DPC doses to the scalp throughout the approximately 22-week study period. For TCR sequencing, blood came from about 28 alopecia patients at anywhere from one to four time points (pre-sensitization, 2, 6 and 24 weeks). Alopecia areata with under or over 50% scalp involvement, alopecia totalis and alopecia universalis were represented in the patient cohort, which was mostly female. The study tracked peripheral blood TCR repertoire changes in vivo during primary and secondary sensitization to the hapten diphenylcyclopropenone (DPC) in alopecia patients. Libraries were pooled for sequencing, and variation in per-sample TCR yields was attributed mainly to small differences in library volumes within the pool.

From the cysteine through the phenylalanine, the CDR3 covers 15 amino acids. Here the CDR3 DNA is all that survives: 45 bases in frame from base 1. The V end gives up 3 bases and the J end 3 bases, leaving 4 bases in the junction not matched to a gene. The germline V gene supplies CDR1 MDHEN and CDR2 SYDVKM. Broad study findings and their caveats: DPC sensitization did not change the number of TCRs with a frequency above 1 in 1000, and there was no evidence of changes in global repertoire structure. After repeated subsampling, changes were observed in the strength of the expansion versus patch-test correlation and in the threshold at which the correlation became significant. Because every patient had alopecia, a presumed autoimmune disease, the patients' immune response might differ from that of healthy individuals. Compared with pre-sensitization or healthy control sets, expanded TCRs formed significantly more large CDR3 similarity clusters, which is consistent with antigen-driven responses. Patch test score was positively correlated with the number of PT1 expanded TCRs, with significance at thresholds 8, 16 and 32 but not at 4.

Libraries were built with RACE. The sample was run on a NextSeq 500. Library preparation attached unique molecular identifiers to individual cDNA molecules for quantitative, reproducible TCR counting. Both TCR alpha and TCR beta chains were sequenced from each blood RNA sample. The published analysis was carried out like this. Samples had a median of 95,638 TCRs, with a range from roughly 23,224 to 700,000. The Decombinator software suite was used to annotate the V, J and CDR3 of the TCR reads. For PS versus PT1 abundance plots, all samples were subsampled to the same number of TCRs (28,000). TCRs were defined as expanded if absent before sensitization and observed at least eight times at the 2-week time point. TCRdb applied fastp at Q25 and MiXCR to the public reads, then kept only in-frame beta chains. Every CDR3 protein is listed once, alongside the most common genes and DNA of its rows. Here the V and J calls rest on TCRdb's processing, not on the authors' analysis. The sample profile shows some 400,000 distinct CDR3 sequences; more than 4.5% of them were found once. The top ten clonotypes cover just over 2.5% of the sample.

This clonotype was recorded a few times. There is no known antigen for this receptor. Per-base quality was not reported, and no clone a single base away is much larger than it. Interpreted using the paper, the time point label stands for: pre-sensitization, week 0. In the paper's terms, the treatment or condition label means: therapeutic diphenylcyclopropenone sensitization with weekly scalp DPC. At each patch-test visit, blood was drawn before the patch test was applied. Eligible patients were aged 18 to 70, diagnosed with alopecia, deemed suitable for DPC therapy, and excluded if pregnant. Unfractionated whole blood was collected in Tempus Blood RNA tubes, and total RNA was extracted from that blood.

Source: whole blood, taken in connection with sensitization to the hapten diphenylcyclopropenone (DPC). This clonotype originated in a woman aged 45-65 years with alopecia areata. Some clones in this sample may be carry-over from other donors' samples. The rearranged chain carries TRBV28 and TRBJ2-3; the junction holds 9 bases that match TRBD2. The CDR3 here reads CASSFVAGATDTQYF. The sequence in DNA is TGTGCCAGCAGTTTTGTAGCGGGAGCAACAGATACGCAGTATTTT.